This T cell receptor beta chain was retrieved from a study of shared clonotypes between healthy human individuals. Study-wide context: Three CD4 naive, three CD4 memory, two CD8 naive and one CD8 memory plate were used per donor.

CD4+ cell separation produced CD45RA+ naive and CD45RA-negative memory subsets. Sequencing used immunoSEQ multiplex PCR; TCRdb keeps in-frame clones, though not all of them. The profile covers over a million clones, with about 77% appearing a single time and around 1.4% taken by the ten largest. In this sample, this clone turned up once. The CDR3 totals 16 residues. The V gene's germline CDR1 is SGHDT and CDR2 YYEEEE. The ends were cut back, 6 bases at V and 5 bases at J, with 22 bases in the middle. This chain joins TRBV5-6 and TRBJ2-3, with D tentatively TRBD2 (7 bases). This TCR was recovered from a man aged 18 to 30 in good health. What was sequenced was memory CD4+ T cells sorted from blood. As to subset: CD45RA-negative fraction. In DNA, the CDR3 is TGTGCCAGCATCGTCGCAGGGGAGGGATTGGGAGATACGCAGTATTTT. It translates to CASIVAGEGLGDTQYF.